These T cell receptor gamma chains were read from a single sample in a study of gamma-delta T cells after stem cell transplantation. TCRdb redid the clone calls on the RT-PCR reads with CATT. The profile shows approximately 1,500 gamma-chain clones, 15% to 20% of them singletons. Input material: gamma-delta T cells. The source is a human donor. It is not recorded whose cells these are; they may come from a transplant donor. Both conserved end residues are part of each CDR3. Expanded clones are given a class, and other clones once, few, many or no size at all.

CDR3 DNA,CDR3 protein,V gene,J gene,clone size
TGTGCCTTGTGGGAGCCTCAAACATTGGGATATTATAAGAAACTCTTT,CALWEPQTLGYYKKLF,TRGV9,TRGJ1/TRGJ2,NA
TGCGCCACCTGGGATGGGGGGAATTATTATAAGAAACTCTTT,CATWDGGNYYKKLF,TRGV4,TRGJ1/TRGJ2,few
TGTGCCTTGTGGGAGGTAACTTCCCCGAATTATTATAAGAAACTCTTT,CALWEVTSPNYYKKLF,TRGV9,TRGJ1/TRGJ2,large
TGTGCCACCTGGGAGAGCGATCATGAGAAGAAACTCTTT,CATWESDHEKKLF,TRGV8,TRGJ1/TRGJ2,NA
TGTGCCACCTGGGACAGCACTAGGGGGTATTATAAGAAACTCTTT,CATWDSTRGYYKKLF,TRGV3,TRGJ1/TRGJ2,NA
TGTGCCACCTGGGATTTGTTTGGTTGGTTCAAGATATTT,CATWDLFGWFKIF,TRGV8,TRGJP1,few
TGTGCCACCTGGGACAGGCCCTCTTATTATAAGAAACTCTTT,CATWDRPSYYKKLF,TRGV3,TRGJ1/TRGJ2,large
TGTGCCACCTGGGACAGGATCGAAAAACCTGGAAATTATTATAAGAAACTCTTT,CATWDRIEKPGNYYKKLF,TRGV3,TRGJ1/TRGJ2,large
TGTGCCTTGTGGGAGCCAAGGGCTAAAGGGAATGATTATAAGAAACTCTTT,CALWEPRAKGNDYKKLF,TRGV9,TRGJ1/TRGJ2,NA
TGTGCCTTGTGGGAGGTGCTGGAGTTGGGCAAAAAAATCAAGGTATTT,CALWEVLELGKKIKVF,TRGV9,TRGJP,large
TGTGCCACCTGTGATGGGGACTATAAGAAACTCTTT,CATCDGDYKKLF,TRGV4,TRGJ1/TRGJ2,NA
TGTGCCACCTGGGACAGTAATTGCCACAAGAAACTCTTT,CATWDSNCHKKLF,TRGV5,TRGJ1/TRGJ2,NA
TGTGCCTTGTGGGAGGTAATGGAGTTGGGCAAAAAAATCAAGGTATTT,CALWEVMELGKKIKVF,TRGV9,TRGJP,large